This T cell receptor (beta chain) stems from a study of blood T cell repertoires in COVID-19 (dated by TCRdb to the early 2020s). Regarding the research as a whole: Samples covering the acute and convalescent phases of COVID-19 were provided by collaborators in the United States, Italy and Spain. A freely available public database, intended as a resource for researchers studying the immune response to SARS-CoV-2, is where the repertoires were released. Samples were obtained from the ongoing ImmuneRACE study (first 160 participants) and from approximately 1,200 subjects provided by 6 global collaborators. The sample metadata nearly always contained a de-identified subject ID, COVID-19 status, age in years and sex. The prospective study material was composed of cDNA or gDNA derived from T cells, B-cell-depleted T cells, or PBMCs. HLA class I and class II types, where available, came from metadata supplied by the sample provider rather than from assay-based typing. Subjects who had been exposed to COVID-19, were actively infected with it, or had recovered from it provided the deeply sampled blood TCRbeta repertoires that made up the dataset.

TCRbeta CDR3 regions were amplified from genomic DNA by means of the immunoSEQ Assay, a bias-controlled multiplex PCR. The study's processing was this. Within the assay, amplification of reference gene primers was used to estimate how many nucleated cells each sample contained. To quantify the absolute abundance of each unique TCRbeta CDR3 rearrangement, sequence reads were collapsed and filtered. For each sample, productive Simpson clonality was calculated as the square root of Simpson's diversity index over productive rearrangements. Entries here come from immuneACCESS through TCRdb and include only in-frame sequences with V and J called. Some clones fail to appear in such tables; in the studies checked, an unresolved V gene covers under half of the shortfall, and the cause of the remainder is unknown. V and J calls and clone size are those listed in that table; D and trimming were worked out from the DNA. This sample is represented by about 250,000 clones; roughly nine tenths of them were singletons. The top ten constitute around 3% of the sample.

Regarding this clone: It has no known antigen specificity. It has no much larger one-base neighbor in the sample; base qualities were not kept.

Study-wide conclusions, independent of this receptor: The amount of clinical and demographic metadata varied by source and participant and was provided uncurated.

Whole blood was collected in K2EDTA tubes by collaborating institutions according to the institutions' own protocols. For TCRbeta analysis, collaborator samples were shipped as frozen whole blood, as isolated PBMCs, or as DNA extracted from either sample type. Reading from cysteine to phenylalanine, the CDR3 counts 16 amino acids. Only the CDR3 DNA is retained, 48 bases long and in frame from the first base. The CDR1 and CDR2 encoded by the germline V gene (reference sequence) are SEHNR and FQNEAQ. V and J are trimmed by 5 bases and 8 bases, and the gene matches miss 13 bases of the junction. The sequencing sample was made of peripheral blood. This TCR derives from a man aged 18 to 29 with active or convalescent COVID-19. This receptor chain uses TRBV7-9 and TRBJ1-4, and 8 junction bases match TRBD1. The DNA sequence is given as TGTGCCAGCAGCGGTCGCAGGACAGGGTCAGGAGAAAAACTGTTTTTT. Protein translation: CASSGRRTGSGEKLFF.